Each of the 19 T cell receptor beta chains below was sequenced from the same sample in a study of T-cell reconstitution after alpha-beta-depleted transplantation in children. Researchers prepared the TCRbeta library using unique molecular identifiers, the study reports. MiXCR, run by TCRdb on the PCR reads, gives a single entry per CDR3 protein. The table lists approximately 70,000 distinct CDR3 sequences, 4.9% of them singletons, with 15% to 20% in the top ten. The sequencing here drew on PBMCs, mostly from graft donor cells, taken 180 days after TCRalphabeta/CD19-depleted stem cell transplant. Receptors originate from a boy younger than two who had a stem cell transplant for acute myeloid leukemia, so the T cells may come from the graft donor.

This clonotype was observed many times. This rearrangement joins TRBV9 to TRBJ1-2; 8 bases are shared with TRBD1. Germline CDR1 is SGDLS and CDR2 is YYNGEE. V gave up 3 bases and J gave up 7 bases; unmatched junction bases: 14. CDR3 length: 16 residues. The chain's CDR3 is CASSASLWTGSSGYTF. For the CDR3, the DNA is TGTGCCAGCAGCGCGTCACTCTGGACAGGGTCTAGTGGCTACACCTTC.

Concerning this clonotype itself: A much larger clone sits a single nucleotide away, making a read error possible. The chain recombines TRBV20-1 with TRBJ1-5; no reliable D call. The CDR3 consists of 17 residues. CDR1 is DFQATT, CDR2 SNEGSKA, per germline (reference sequence). The chain's CDR3 is CCARDRSFGPSNQPQHF. The CDR3 region has the DNA TGCTGTGCTAGAGATCGGAGTTTCGGTCCTAGCAATCAGCCCCAGCATTTT.

This clonotype was picked up many times. The V and J genes are TRBV4-3 and TRBJ2-5; D not certain. Germline V lookup: CDR1 LGHNA, CDR2 YSLEER. Trimming stripped 0 bases from V and 6 bases from J, with 11 bases between. The CDR3 runs 14 residues. The chain's CDR3 is CASSQDLSLKTQYF. CDR3 nucleotides: TGCGCCAGCAGCCAAGATCTCAGCCTTAAGACCCAGTACTTC.

This clonotype was recorded many times. This chain uses TRBV27 with TRBJ2-7, with D possibly TRBD2 on 6 matching bases. The germline gives CDR1 MNHEY, CDR2 SMNVEV (reference sequence). The CDR3 spans 14 residues. Trimming removed 2 bases at V and 4 bases at J, with 12 bases between. The CDR3 bases are TGTGCCAGCAGTTTAAGGTATGGGGGGTACGAGCAGTACGTC. Residues: CASSLRYGGYEQYV.

In this sample, this clonotype turned up many times. The chain has TRBV5-5 and TRBJ2-7, with D unclear. The CDR3 covers 14 residues. The V and J ends lost 4 bases and 2 bases respectively, with 13 bases between them. CDR1 and CDR2 (germline): SGHKS, YYEKEE (reference sequence). The CDR3 loop reads CASSPPPPTYEQYF. CDR3 nucleotide sequence: TGTGCCAGCAGCCCACCTCCCCCTACCTACGAGCAGTACTTC. The variable domain in full, with the rest retrieved from reference TRBV5-5 and TRBJ2-7, is DAGVTQSPTHLIKTRGQQVTLRCSPISGHKSVSWYQQVLGQGPQFIFQYYEKEERGRGNFPDRFSARQFPNYSSELNVNALLLGDSALYLCASSPPPPTYEQYFGPGTRLTVT.

This clonotype showed up many times. This chain connects TRBV20-1 to TRBJ2-2; TRBD1 matches at 7 bases. J was trimmed by 6 bases and V by 5 bases; bases with no gene match: 9. Germline loops: CDR1 DFQATT, CDR2 SNEGSKA (reference sequence). This CDR3 contains 14 residues. The CDR3 loop is CSAYVDRVAGELFF. The CDR3 DNA reads as TGCAGTGCTTACGTCGACAGGGTTGCCGGGGAGCTGTTTTTT.

This clonotype has ten or more counts. The V gene is TRBV7-2, the J gene TRBJ2-1, with D possibly matching TRBD1 (5 bases). Between the trimmed V and J ends, which lost 5 bases and 8 bases, there was a span of 19 bases. Germline assignment: CDR1 SGHTA and CDR2 FQGNSA. The CDR3 totals 15 residues. CDR3 region: CASSPAGPKGDEQFF. In nucleotides, the CDR3 is TGTGCCAGCAGCCCCGCCGGCCCCAAAGGGGATGAGCAGTTCTTC.

Ten or more counts support this clonotype. The rearrangement uses TRBV13 and TRBJ1-6; 9 nucleotides line up with TRBD1. Germline lookup yields CDR1 PRHDT and CDR2 FYEKMQ (reference sequence). The CDR3 runs 15 residues. The ends lost 5 bases at V and 5 bases at J; junction bases unmatched: 4. The DNA of the CDR3 is TGTGCCAGCAGCCTCAGGACAGGGGATAATTCACCCCTCCACTTT. Protein: CASSLRTGDNSPLHF.

As concerns this clonotype: An end of the junction does not agree with germline; a read error may underlie this. The gene calls are TRBV3-1 and TRBJ2-2, with TRBD1 as a possible D gene (6 bases). CDR1 is LGHDT and CDR2 is YNNKEL in the germline V gene (reference sequence). This CDR3 has 16 amino acids. The CDR3 is CACSQMRTANTGELFF. As DNA, the CDR3 is TGTGCCTGCAGCCAGATGAGGACAGCGAACACCGGGGAGCTGTTTTTT.

This clonotype was picked up many times. The rearrangement links TRBV12-3 or TRBV12-4 to TRBJ2-1, with D unclear. Deletions cut 6 bases from V and 7 bases from J, with 7 bases between. The CDR3 is 11 amino acids. The CDR3 region has the DNA TGTGCCAGCAGACTTATGAATGAGCAGTTCTTC. Translation: CASRLMNEQFF.

Many counts were recorded for this clonotype. The chain recombines TRBV5-5 with TRBJ2-7, with TRBD1 matching 7 bases. CDR3 length: 14 residues. J lost 0 bases, V lost 9 bases, and 9 bases had no gene match. From germline, CDR1 is SGHKS and CDR2 YYEKEE (reference sequence). DNA for the CDR3: TGTGCCACCAAGAAGGGACAGAGCTCCTACGAGCAGTACGTC. Protein: CATKKGQSSYEQYV.

This clonotype was observed at least ten times. A much larger clonotype is one base distant, so this may be a read error. J is TRBJ2-3 and V is TRBV3-1; D ambiguous. The germline V gene encodes CDR1 LGHDT and CDR2 YNNKEL (reference sequence). The V and J ends lost 4 bases and 1 base respectively, with 3 bases between them. The CDR3 has 12 amino acids. CDR3 region: CASSRRTDTQYF. The DNA of the CDR3 is TGTGCCAGCAGCCGCCGCACAGATACGCAGTATTTT.

This clonotype occurred many times. The chain has TRBV29-1 and TRBJ1-1, with 7 bases aligning to TRBD1. Trimming removed 4 bases from V and 6 bases from J; junction bases left unmatched: 5. Germline loops: CDR1 SQVTM, CDR2 ANQGSEA. The CDR3 extends over 12 amino acids. The CDR3 reads CSVALTGAEAFF. DNA for the CDR3: TGCAGCGTTGCCCTAACAGGGGCTGAAGCTTTCTTT.

This clonotype has ten or more counts. J is TRBJ1-3 and V is TRBV10-3; 7 nucleotides agree with TRBD1. With 6 bases clipped from V and 0 bases from J, the junction kept 2 bases outside the gene matches. The CDR3 runs to 14 residues. Germline assignment: CDR1 ENHRY and CDR2 SYGVKD. As DNA, the CDR3 is TGTGCCATCAGCCGGGACAGCTCTGGAAACACCATATATTTT. Translated, it gives CAISRDSSGNTIYF.

This clonotype has a count of ten or more. The chain combines TRBV12-3 or TRBV12-4 with TRBJ2-7, with TRBD2 matching 7 bases. V gave up 2 bases and J gave up 3 bases; unmatched junction bases: 4. The CDR3 runs 14 residues. CDR3 sequence: CASSLRGGGYEQYF. The CDR3 nucleotides are TGTGCCAGCAGTTTAAGGGGCGGGGGCTACGAGCAGTACTTC.

The CDR3 nucleotides read TGTGCCAGCAGCTTTGCGGGTTTCACCTACGAGCAGTACGTC. Translated: CASSFAGFTYEQYV. The chain is built from TRBV5-4 and TRBJ2-7, with D possibly matching TRBD2 (5 bases). Trimming cost V 2 bases and J 2 bases, with 11 bases left between them. Germline values: CDR1 SGHNT, CDR2 YYREEE (reference sequence). The CDR3 is 14 amino acids.

This clonotype was counted at least ten times. The rearrangement links TRBV12-3 or TRBV12-4 to TRBJ2-1; TRBD1 might be the D (5 bases). CDR3 length: 16 residues. The germline V and J ends were trimmed by 3 bases and 5 bases, with 17 bases remaining between them. Here the CDR3 DNA reads TGTGCCAGCAGTTTCCTCTATGGACAAACAAACAATGAGCAGTTCTTC. Amino acid sequence: CASSFLYGQTNNEQFF.

This clonotype was recorded at least ten times. The V call is TRBV5-5, the J call TRBJ1-3; 7 bases match TRBD1. V shed 4 bases, J shed 2 bases, and the junction held 6 bases outside the gene matches. Germline CDR1 is SGHKS and CDR2 is YYEKEE (reference sequence). The CDR3 runs to 15 residues. The CDR3 loop reads CASSATGDTGNTIYF. The CDR3 nucleotides read TGTGCCAGCAGCGCTACAGGGGATACTGGAAACACCATATATTTT.

This clonotype was counted ten times or more. The chain links TRBV7-8 to TRBJ1-1; possible D gene TRBD1, 6 bases. V lost 5 bases and J 0 bases, leaving 16 bases between the germline ends. The CDR3 is made up of 16 amino acids. Per the germline V gene, CDR1 is SGHVS and CDR2 is FQNEAQ. CDR3 sequence: CASSPGVKCVNTEAFF. The CDR3 DNA reads as TGTGCCAGCAGCCCAGGGGTTAAGTGTGTGAACACTGAAGCTTTCTTT. Combining the CDR3 with reference TRBV7-8 and TRBJ1-1 gives the whole variable domain GAGVSQSPRYKVAKRGQDVALRCDPISGHVSLFWYQQALGQGPEFLTYFQNEAQLDKSGLPSDRFFAERPEGSVSTLKIQRTQQEDSAVYLCASSPGVKCVNTEAFFGQGTRLTVV.